This entry lists 7 T cell receptor beta chains sequenced from one sample in a study of T cell repertoires in cytomegalovirus infection. TCRdb re-analysed the reads in MiXCR, keeping a single row per CDR3 protein. The sample lists about 770,000 distinct CDR3 sequences; 25% to 35% were seen once. These receptors' targets are unknown. The material was cultured CD8+ T cells from PBMCs, obtained from culture after CMV antigen stimulation. The receptors were sampled from a human donor in good health (CMV status not recorded). Some clones in this sample may be carry-over from other donors' samples.

This rearrangement joins TRBV5-1 to TRBJ2-1, with 7 bases fitting TRBD2. CDR1 and CDR2 from the germline V gene are SGHRS and YFSETQ. The V and J ends lost 0 bases and 0 bases, in that order; junction bases with no gene match: 9. The CDR3 consists of 18 residues. The CDR3 loop is CASSLAGGGGSSYNEQFF. For the CDR3, the DNA is TGCGCCAGCAGCTTGGCCGGGGGAGGCGGGAGCTCCTACAATGAGCAGTTCTTC.

This clonotype has more than one count but fewer than ten. The V gene is TRBV7-6, the J gene TRBJ2-1; 11 bases align to TRBD1. With 4 bases clipped from V and 6 bases from J, the junction kept 2 bases outside the gene matches. This CDR3 has 14 residues. Germline CDR1 is SGHVS and CDR2 is FNYEAQ. As DNA, the CDR3 is TGTGCCAGCAGCTGGACAGGGGGCCCCAATGAGCAGTTCTTC. Protein product: CASSWTGGPNEQFF.

This clonotype was recorded once. This may come from a read error, since a much larger clone is one base off. V and J are TRBV7-3 and TRBJ2-1; no firm D call. V was clipped by 0 bases and J by 5 bases, with 23 bases between them. CDR1 SGHTA and CDR2 FQGTGA come from the germline V gene. The CDR3 runs to 19 residues. The CDR3 DNA is TGTGCCAGCAGCTTAACTCAACCTGAGGAGTTTTCAGGTGACAATGAGCAGTTCTTC. Translating it yields CASSLTQPEEFSGDNEQFF.

V usage is TRBV6-2 or TRBV6-3 and J usage is TRBJ2-5; D is unclear. This CDR3 contains 17 residues. V dropped 0 bases and J dropped 4 bases, with 18 bases sitting between them. Germline V lookup: CDR1 MNHEY, CDR2 SVGEGT. CDR3 protein: CASSYSLGGPYGETQYF. The CDR3 region has the DNA TGTGCCAGCAGTTACTCCTTGGGTGGGCCGTACGGAGAGACCCAGTACTTC.

As regards this clonotype: The junction does not match germline at one end; this may be a read error. This chain connects TRBV4-1 to TRBJ2-3; TRBD2 is a possible D gene (5 bases). Germline loops: CDR1 MGHRA, CDR2 YSYEKL. The CDR3 has 16 residues. This CDR3 is CASSQELGGFTDMQYF. In nucleotides, the CDR3 is TGCGCCAGCAGCCAAGAGCTAGGCGGGTTCACAGATATGCAGTATTTT.

This clonotype was seen at least ten times. The chain employs TRBV25-1 and TRBJ1-1; D is undetermined. With 4 bases removed from V and 11 bases from J, the gap between germline ends came to 14 bases. The germline CDR1 and CDR2 sequences are MGHDK and SYGVNS. CDR3 length: 12 amino acids. CDR3 sequence reads: CASSGTSSWAFF. The CDR3 coding sequence is TGTGCCAGCAGTGGAACCTCTTCTTGGGCTTTCTTT.

The genes are TRBV9 and TRBJ2-3, with TRBD2 identical over 8 bases. The CDR3 extends over 16 amino acids. J gave up 4 bases and V 3 bases, and 10 bases lay outside the gene matches. Germline CDR1 reads SGDLS; CDR2 reads YYNGEE. The CDR3 reads CASSALSGEAADTQYF. CDR3 nucleotide sequence: TGTGCCAGCAGCGCCCTTAGCGGGGAGGCGGCAGATACGCAGTATTTT.